Included here is one T cell receptor (beta chain) sequence, with context. The V gene lost 8 bases and the J gene lost 0 bases, with 13 bases spanning the gap. CDR1 is ENHRY and CDR2 is SYGVKD in the germline V gene. The CDR3 extends over 14 amino acids. Method: immunoSEQ multiplex PCR; TCRdb's copy keeps in-frame clones and lacks some. The sample has 310,000 or so clones, roughly 90% seen once; the top ten hold approximately 9%. This sample was included in a study of blood T cell repertoires in COVID-19. This chain links TRBV10-3 with TRBJ1-1; TRBD1 is a possible D gene (5 bases). The receptor's source is a woman aged 18 to 35 who had recovered from COVID-19. Sequenced: PBMCs or T cells enriched from blood (not recorded which). This CDR3 is CAIGGESVNTEAFF. The CDR3 nucleotides read TGTGCCATCGGGGGGGAGTCCGTGAACACTGAAGCTTTCTTT.